The rows below give T cell receptor beta chains drawn from one sample of a study of T cells after yellow fever vaccination. TCRdb passed the 5' RACE reads through MiXCR, listing each CDR3 protein once. The table lists 200,000 to 250,000 distinct CDR3 sequences, 6.9% of them singletons. Sequenced here: CD4+ T cells sorted from PBMCs, sampled 15 days after the yellow fever booster vaccination. The source is a man aged 25 to 40 who received the YFV17D yellow fever vaccine. The CDR3 runs from the conserved cysteine through the conserved F or W. Fields, in order: V gene, J gene, CDR3 protein.

TRBV19,TRBJ2-3,CASRSSGSFTDTQYF
TRBV20-1,TRBJ2-7,CSARVVPASGRDYEQYF
TRBV4-3,TRBJ2-7,CASSQDRSGFYGEQYF
TRBV10-3,TRBJ2-7,CATDDLGGSEQYF
TRBV7-2,TRBJ2-4,CASSSQKDIQYF
TRBV18,TRBJ2-3,CASSRELADTQYF
TRBV6-5,TRBJ2-5,CASSYSTGPTQETQYF
TRBV5-1,TRBJ2-1,CASSWESEQFF
TRBV20-1,TRBJ2-7,CSAPGPMGLVGYEQYF
TRBV20-1,TRBJ1-1,CSASPGQGANTEAFF
TRBV28,TRBJ2-7,CASSLGRGNAYEQYF
TRBV12-3/TRBV12-4,TRBJ2-1,CASSSTVQGNEQFF
TRBV7-2,TRBJ2-3,CASRATSGRSTDTQYF
TRBV12-3/TRBV12-4,TRBJ2-3,CASRDYPTDTQYF
TRBV6-2/TRBV6-3,TRBJ1-5,CASTPMGSTSNQPQHF
TRBV29-1,TRBJ2-5,CSVQDSRNQETQYF
TRBV20-1,TRBJ2-5,CSLLAGDQETQYF
TRBV5-1,TRBJ1-2,CASSSGQANYGYTF
TRBV5-4,TRBJ1-4,CASSRAVGTDEKLFF
TRBV15,TRBJ2-4,CATSRAGGAAKNIQYF
TRBV5-1,TRBJ1-2,CASSLGPRVDYGYTF
TRBV5-1,TRBJ2-6,CASSWDGSGANVLTF
TRBV9,TRBJ2-2,CASSVIQGTGELFF
TRBV6-5,TRBJ2-1,CASSYRASGRVSEQFF
TRBV18,TRBJ2-7,CASSPRSGVDEQYF
TRBV11-2,TRBJ1-5,CASSLGQFNQPQHF
TRBV10-3,TRBJ2-6,CAISGGQGARGANVLTF
TRBV18,TRBJ1-4,CASSPGGKKLFF
TRBV5-1,TRBJ2-5,CASSYEASGSVETQYF
TRBV7-9,TRBJ2-1,CASSLPSSGITYNEQFF
TRBV20-1,TRBJ2-5,CSASRLAGGLWRPQYF
TRBV28,TRBJ1-4,CASKAPGTGESLFF
TRBV20-1,TRBJ1-5,CSATGHSSNQPQHF
TRBV12-3/TRBV12-4,TRBJ2-3,CASSDSGRGGTQYF
TRBV5-1,TRBJ1-4,CASSPTGGLGNEKLFF
TRBV20-1,TRBJ2-1,CSARAPRGGSFNEQFF
TRBV5-6,TRBJ1-1,CASSSFGAGGYATEAFF
TRBV7-2,TRBJ2-3,CASSTPLGRTPTDTQYF